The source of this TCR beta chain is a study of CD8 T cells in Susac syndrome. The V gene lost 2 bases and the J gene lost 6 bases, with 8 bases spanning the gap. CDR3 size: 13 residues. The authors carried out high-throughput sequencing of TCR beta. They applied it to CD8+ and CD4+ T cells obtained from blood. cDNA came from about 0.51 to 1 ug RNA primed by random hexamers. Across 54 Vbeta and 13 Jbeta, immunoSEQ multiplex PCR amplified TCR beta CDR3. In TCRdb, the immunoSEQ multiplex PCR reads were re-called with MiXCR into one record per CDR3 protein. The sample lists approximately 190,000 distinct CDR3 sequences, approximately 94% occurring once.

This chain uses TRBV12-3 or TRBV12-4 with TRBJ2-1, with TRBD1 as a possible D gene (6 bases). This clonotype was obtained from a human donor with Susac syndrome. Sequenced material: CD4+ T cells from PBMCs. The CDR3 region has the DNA TGTGCCAGCAGTTTACTACAGGGCAATGAGCAGTTCTTC. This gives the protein CASSLLQGNEQFF.